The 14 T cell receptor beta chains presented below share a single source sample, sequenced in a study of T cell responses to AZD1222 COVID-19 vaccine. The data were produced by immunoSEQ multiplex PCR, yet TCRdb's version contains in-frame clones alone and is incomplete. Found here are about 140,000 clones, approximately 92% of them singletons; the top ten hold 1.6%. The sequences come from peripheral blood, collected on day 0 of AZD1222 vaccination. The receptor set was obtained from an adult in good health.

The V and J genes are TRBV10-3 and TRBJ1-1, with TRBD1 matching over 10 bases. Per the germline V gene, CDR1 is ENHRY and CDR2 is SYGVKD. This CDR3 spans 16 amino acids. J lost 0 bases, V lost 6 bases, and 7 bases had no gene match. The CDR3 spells CAIRRGTGELNTEAFF. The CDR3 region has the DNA TGTGCCATCAGGAGGGGGACAGGGGAGTTGAACACTGAAGCTTTCTTT.

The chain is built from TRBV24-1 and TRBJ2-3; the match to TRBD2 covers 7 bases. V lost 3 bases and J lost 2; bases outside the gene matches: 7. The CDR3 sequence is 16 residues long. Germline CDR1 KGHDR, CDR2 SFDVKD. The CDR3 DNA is TGTGCCACCAGTGATGGCGGGGGTTTCGTCACAGATACGCAGTATTTT. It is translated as CATSDGGGFVTDTQYF.

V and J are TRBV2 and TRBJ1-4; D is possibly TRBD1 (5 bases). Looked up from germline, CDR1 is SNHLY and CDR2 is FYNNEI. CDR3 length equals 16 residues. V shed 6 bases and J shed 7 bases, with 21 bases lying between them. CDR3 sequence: CASRWDRGISGEKLFF. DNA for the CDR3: TGTGCCAGCAGATGGGACCGGGGGATCTCGGGTGAAAAACTGTTTTTT. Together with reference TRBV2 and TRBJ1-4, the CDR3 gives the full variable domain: EPEVTQTPSHQVTQMGQEVILRCVPISNHLYFYWYRQILGQKVEFLVSFYNNEISEKSEIFDDQFSVERPDGSNFTLKIRSTKLEDSAMYFCASRWDRGISGEKLFFGSGTQLSVL.

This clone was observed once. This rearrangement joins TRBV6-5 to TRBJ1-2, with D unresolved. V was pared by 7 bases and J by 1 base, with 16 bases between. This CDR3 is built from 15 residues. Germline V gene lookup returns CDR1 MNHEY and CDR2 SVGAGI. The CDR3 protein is CASTGGGGGNYGYTF. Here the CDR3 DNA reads TGTGCCAGCACCGGAGGCGGAGGCGGTAACTATGGCTACACCTTC.

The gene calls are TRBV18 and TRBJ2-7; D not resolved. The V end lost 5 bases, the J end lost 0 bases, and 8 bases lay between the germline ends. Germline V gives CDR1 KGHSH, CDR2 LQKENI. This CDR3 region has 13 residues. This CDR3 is CASSSTNSYEQYF. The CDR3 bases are TGTGCCAGCTCATCTACTAACTCCTACGAGCAGTACTTC.

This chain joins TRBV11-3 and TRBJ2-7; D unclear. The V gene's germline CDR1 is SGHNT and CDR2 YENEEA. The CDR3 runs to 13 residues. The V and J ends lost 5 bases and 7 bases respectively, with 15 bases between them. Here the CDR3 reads CASSPARSGEQYF. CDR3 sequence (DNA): TGTGCCAGCAGCCCAGCCCGAAGTGGGGAGCAGTACTTC.

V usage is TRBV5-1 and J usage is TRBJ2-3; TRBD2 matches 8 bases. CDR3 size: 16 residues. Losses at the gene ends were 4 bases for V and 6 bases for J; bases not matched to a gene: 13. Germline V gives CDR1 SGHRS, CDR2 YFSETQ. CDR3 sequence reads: CASSLSGGRMVDTQYF. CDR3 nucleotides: TGCGCCAGCAGCCTGTCGGGCGGGAGGATGGTGGATACGCAGTATTTT. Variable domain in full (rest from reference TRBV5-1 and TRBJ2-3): KAGVTQTPRYLIKTRGQQVTLSCSPISGHRSVSWYQQTPGQGLQFLFEYFSETQRNKGNFPGRFSGRQFSNSRSEMNVSTLELGDSALYLCASSLSGGRMVDTQYFGPGTRLTVL.

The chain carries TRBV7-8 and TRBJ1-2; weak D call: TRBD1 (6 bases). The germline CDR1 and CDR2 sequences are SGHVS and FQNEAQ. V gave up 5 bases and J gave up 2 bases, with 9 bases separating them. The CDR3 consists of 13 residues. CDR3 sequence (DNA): TGTGCCAGCAGCCGACAGGCGAACTATGGCTACACCTTC. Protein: CASSRQANYGYTF.

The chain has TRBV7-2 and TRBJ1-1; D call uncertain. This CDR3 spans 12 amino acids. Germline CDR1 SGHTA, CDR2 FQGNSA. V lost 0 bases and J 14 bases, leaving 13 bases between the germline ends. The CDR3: CASSLAGPAMFF. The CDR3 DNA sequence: TGTGCCAGCAGCTTAGCGGGCCCAGCTATGTTCTTT.

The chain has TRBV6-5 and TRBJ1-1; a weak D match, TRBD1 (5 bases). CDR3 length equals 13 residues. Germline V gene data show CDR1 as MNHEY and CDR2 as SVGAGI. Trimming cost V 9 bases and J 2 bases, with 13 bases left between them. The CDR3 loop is CASTLDRNTEAFF. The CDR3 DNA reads TGTGCCAGTACCCTCGACAGAAACACTGAAGCTTTCTTT.

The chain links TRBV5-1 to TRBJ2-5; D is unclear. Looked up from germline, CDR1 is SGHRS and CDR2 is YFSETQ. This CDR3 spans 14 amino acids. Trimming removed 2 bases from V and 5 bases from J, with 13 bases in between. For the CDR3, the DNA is TGCGCCAGCAGCTTAGGAGTCCCGGGTGAGACCCAGTACTTC. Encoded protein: CASSLGVPGETQYF. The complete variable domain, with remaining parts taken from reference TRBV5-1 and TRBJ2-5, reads KAGVTQTPRYLIKTRGQQVTLSCSPISGHRSVSWYQQTPGQGLQFLFEYFSETQRNKGNFPGRFSGRQFSNSRSEMNVSTLELGDSALYLCASSLGVPGETQYFGPGTRLLVL.

The CDR3 region is CASRVTGTSYEQYF. In DNA form, the CDR3 reads TGTGCCAGCAGGGTGACAGGGACCTCCTACGAGCAGTACTTC. The chain carries TRBV6-6 and TRBJ2-7; TRBD1 aligns across 7 bases. V dropped 6 bases and J dropped 0; count of bases not matched to a gene: 5. The CDR3 runs to 14 residues. Germline CDR1 is MNHNY and CDR2 is SVGAGI (reference sequence).

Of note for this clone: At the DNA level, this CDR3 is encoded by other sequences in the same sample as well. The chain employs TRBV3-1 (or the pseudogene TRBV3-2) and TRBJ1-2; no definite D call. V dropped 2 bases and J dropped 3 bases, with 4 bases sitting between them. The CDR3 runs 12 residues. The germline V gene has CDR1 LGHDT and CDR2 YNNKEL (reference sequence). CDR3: CASSQQYYGYTF. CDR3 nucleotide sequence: TGTGCCAGCAGCCAACAGTACTATGGCTACACCTTC.

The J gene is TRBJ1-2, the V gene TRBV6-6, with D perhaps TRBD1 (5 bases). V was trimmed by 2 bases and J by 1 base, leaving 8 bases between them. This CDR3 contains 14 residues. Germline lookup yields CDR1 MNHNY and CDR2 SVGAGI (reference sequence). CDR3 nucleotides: TGTGCCAGCAGTTACGACAGCGGTAACTATGGCTACACCTTC. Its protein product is CASSYDSGNYGYTF.